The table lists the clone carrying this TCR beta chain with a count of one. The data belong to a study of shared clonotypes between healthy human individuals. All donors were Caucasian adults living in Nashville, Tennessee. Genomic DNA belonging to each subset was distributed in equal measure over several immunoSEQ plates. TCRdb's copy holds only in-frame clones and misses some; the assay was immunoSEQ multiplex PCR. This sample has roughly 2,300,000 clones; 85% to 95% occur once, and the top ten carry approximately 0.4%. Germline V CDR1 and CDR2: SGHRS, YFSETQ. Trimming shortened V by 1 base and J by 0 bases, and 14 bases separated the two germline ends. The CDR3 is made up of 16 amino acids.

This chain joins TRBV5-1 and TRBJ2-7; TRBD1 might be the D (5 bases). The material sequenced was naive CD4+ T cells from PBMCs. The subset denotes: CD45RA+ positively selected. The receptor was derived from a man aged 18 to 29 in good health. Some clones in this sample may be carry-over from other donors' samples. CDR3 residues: CASSLSLGRSSYEQYF. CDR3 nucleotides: TGCGCCAGCAGCTTGAGTCTGGGGCGCAGCTCCTACGAGCAGTACTTC.